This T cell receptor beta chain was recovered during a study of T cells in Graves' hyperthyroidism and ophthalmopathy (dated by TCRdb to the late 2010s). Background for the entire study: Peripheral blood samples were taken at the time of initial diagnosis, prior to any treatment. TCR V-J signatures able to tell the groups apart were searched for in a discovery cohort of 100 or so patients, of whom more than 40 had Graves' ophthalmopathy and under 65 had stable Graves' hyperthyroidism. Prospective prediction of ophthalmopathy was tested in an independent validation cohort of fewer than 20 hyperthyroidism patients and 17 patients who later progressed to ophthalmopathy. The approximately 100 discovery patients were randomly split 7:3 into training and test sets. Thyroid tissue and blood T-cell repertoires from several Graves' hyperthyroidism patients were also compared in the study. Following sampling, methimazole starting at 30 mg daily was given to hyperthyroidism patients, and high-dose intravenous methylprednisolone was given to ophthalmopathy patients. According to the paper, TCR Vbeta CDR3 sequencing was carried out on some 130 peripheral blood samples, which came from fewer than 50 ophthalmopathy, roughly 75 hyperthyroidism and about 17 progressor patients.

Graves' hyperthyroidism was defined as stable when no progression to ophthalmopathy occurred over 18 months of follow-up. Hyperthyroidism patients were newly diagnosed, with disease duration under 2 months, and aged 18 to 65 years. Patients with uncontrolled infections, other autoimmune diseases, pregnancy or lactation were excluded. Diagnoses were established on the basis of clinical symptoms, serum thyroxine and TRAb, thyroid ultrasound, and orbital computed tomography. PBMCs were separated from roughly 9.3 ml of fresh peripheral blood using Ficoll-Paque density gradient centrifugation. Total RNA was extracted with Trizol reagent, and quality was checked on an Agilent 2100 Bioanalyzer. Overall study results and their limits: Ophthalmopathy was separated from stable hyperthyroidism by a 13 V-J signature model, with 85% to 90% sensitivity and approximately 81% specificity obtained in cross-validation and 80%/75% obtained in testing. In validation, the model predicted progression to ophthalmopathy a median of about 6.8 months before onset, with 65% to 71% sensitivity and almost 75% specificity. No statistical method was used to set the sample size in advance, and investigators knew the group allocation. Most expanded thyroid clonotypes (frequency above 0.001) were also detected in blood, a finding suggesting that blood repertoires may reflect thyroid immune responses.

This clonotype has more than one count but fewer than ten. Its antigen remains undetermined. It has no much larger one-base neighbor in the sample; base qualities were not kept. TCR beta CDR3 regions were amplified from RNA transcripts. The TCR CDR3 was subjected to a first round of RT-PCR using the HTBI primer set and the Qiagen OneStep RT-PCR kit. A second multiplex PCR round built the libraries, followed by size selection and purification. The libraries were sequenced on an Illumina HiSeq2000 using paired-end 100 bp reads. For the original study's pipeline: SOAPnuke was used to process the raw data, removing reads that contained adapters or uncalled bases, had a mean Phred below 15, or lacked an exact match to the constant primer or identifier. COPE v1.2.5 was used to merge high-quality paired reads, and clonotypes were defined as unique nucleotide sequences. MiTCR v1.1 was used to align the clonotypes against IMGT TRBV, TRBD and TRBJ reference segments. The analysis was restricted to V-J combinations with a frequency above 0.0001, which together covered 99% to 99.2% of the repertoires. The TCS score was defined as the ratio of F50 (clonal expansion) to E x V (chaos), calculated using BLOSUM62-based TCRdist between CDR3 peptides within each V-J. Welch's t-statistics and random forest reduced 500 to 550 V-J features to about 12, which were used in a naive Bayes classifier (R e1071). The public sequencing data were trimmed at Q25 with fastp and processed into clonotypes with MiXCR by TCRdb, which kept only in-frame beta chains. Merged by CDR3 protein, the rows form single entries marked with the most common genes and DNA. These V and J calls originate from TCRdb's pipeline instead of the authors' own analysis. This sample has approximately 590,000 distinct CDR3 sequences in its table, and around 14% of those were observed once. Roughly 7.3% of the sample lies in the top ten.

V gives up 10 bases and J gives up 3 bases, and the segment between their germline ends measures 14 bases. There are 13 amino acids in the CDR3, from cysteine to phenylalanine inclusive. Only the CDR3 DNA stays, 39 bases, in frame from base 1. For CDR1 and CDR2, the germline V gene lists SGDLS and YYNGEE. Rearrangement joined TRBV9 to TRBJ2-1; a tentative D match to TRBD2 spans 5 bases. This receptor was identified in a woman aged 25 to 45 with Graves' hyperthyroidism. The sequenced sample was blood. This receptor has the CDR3 CASGEPSYNEQFF. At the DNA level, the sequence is TGTGCCTCCGGGGAGCCCAGCTACAATGAGCAGTTCTTC.